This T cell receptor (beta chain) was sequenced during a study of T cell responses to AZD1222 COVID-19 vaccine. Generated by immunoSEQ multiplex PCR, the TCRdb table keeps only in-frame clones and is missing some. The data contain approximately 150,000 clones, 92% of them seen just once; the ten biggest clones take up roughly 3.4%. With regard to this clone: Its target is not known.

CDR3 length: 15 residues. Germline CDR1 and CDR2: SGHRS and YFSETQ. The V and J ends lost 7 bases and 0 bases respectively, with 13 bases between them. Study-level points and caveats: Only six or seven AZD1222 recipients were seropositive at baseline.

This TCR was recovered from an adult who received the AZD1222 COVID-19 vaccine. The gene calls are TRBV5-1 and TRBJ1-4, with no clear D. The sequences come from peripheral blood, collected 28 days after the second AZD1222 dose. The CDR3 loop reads CASGEPDSTNEKLFF. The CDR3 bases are TGCGCCAGCGGGGAGCCAGATTCAACTAATGAAAAACTGTTTTTT.